Listed below are T cell receptor beta chains from one sample, sequenced in a study of shared T cell receptors in the human thymus. Profiling relied on immunoSEQ multiplex PCR, and the TCRdb table lists in-frame clones only, not all of them. The sample records some 700,000 clones, around 87% being singletons. The sample was also linked to a second study, of human thymus T cells.

What was sequenced was thymocytes. The receptors were gathered from a boy in the first two years of life with a congenital heart defect. CDR3s include the opening cysteine and the closing phenylalanine or tryptophan. The D gene is left open where the match is weak. Clone size, where shown, is once, few, many, or a class for clones that have expanded.

V gene: TRBV7-9
clone size: once
J gene: TRBJ2-1
D gene: TRBD1
CDR3 DNA: TGTGCCAGCAGCTTGGCGGACAGGGAGCGGTACAATGAGCAGTTCTTC
CDR3 protein: CASSLADRERYNEQFF

V gene: TRBV27
clone size: NA
J gene: TRBJ2-1
D gene: NA
CDR3 DNA: TGTGCCAGCAGCGGAGGAGGCAATGAGCAGTTCTTC
CDR3 protein: CASSGGGNEQFF

V gene: TRBV19
clone size: NA
J gene: TRBJ2-1
D gene: TRBD2
CDR3 DNA: TGTGCCAGTAGCAAGGGACTAGCGGGAGTTTTGAATGAGCAGTTCTTC
CDR3 protein: CASSKGLAGVLNEQFF

V gene: TRBV21-1
clone size: NA
J gene: TRBJ1-1
D gene: NA
CDR3 DNA: TGTGCCAGCAGCAATGGCAGGGTGAACACTGAAGCTTTCTTT
CDR3 protein: CASSNGRVNTEAFF

V gene: TRBV7-4
clone size: NA
J gene: TRBJ2-1
D gene: TRBD2
CDR3 DNA: TGTGCCAGCAGCTTAAAGGAGCGGGAGAGCAATGAGCAGTTCTTC
CDR3 protein: CASSLKERESNEQFF

V gene: TRBV14
clone size: NA
J gene: TRBJ1-2
D gene: TRBD1
CDR3 DNA: TGTGCCAGCAGCCCCAGGACAGGGGGCAGGGATGGCTACACCTTC
CDR3 protein: CASSPRTGGRDGYTF

V gene: TRBV4-3
clone size: NA
J gene: TRBJ2-3
D gene: NA
CDR3 DNA: TGCGCCAGCAGCCAATCCAGGGGTAGCACAGATACGCAGTATTTT
CDR3 protein: CASSQSRGSTDTQYF

V gene: TRBV19
clone size: NA
J gene: TRBJ2-2
D gene: TRBD1
CDR3 DNA: TGTGCCAGTAGTACCGGGACAGTCAACACCGGGGAGCTGTTTTTT
CDR3 protein: CASSTGTVNTGELFF

V gene: TRBV7-2
clone size: NA
J gene: TRBJ2-3
D gene: TRBD2
CDR3 DNA: TGTGCCAGCAGCTTACGACTAGCGGGAGGGCCCTCGACAGATACGCAGTATTTT
CDR3 protein: CASSLRLAGGPSTDTQYF

V gene: TRBV23-1
clone size: NA
J gene: TRBJ1-1
D gene: NA
CDR3 DNA: TGCGCGGAGGGCACTGAAGCTTTCTTT
CDR3 protein: CAEGTEAFF

V gene: TRBV28
clone size: NA
J gene: TRBJ2-1
D gene: NA
CDR3 DNA: TGTGCCAGCAGTTTACCGATGCGGGAGCAGTTCTTC
CDR3 protein: CASSLPMREQFF

V gene: TRBV21-1
clone size: NA
J gene: TRBJ1-3
D gene: NA
CDR3 DNA: TGTGCCAGCACCCCTAGGTACAGGGCTTCTGGAAACACCATATATTTT
CDR3 protein: CASTPRYRASGNTIYF

V gene: TRBV2
clone size: NA
J gene: TRBJ1-2
D gene: NA
CDR3 DNA: TGTGCCAGCAGTGGGGGCAGGTCTAAAGGCTATGGCTACACCTTC
CDR3 protein: CASSGGRSKGYGYTF

V gene: TRBV4-1
clone size: NA
J gene: TRBJ2-7
D gene: TRBD2
CDR3 DNA: TGCGCCAGCAGCCAAGATGTAGCGGGAGGCGAGCAGTACTTC
CDR3 protein: CASSQDVAGGEQYF

V gene: TRBV6-1
clone size: NA
J gene: TRBJ1-6
D gene: TRBD1
CDR3 DNA: TGTGCCAGCAGTGAGGGACCCCGGGACAGGGGGCTAGACTATGATTCACCCCTCCACTTT
CDR3 protein: CASSEGPRDRGLDYDSPLHF

V gene: TRBV5-8
clone size: NA
J gene: TRBJ2-5
D gene: TRBD1
CDR3 DNA: TGTGCCAGCACACCTCCCCGGGGACAGGGGGCGGGGAAGACCCAGTACTTC
CDR3 protein: CASTPPRGQGAGKTQYF